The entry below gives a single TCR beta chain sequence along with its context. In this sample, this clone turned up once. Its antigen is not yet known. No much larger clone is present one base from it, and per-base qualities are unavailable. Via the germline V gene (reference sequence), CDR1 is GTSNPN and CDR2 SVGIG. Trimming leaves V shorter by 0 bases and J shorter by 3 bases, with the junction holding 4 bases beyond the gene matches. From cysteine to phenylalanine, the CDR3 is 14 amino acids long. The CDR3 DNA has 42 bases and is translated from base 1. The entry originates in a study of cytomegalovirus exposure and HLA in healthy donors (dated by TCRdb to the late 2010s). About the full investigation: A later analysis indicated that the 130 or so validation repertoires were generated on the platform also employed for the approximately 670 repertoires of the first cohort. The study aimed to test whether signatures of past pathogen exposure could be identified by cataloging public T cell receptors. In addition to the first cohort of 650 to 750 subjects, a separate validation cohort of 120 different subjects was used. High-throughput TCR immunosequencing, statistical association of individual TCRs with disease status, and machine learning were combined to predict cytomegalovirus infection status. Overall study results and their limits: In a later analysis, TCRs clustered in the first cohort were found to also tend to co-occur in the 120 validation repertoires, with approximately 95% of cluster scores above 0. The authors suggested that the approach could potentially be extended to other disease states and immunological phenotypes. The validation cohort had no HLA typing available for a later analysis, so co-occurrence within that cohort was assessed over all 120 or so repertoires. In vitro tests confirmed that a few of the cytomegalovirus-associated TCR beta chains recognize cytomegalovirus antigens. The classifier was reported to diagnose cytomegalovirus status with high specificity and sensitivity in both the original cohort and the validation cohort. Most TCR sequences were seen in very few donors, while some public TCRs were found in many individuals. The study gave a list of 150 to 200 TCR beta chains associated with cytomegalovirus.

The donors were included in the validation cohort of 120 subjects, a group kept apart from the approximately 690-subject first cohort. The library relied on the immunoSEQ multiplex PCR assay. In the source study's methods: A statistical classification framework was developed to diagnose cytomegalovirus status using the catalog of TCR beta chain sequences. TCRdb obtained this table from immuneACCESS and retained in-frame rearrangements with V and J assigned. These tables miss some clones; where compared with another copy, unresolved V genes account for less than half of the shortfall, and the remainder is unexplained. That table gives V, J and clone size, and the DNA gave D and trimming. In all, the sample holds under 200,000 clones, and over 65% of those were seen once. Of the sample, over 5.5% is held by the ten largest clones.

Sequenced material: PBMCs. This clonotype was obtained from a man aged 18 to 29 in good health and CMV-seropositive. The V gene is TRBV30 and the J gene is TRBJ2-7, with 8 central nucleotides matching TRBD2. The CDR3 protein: CAWSVGLAGYEQYF. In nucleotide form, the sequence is TGTGCCTGGAGTGTAGGGCTAGCGGGCTACGAGCAGTACTTC.